Listed below are T cell receptor beta chains from one sample, sequenced in a study of identical twins. TCRdb ran MiXCR on the 5' RACE reads and lists one entry per CDR3 protein. The sample holds about 570,000 distinct CDR3 sequences, 7.5% to 10% seen once. The data were also submitted as part of a second study, on yellow fever vaccine responses in identical twins.

Sample: PBMCs. The source is a woman under 30 in good health. Each CDR3 is given with its conserved first and last residue. The D gene is left open where the match is weak. Rows give clone size only sometimes, using once, few, many, or a class for an expanded clone.

J	size	V	D	DNA	CDR3
TRBJ2-3	many	TRBV7-9	TRBD1	TGTGCCAGCAGCTGGACGGGACAGGGCACAGATACGCAGTATTTT	CASSWTGQGTDTQYF
TRBJ2-5	many	TRBV12-3/TRBV12-4	NA	TGTGCCAGCAGTTTTCGGAGGGGGGAGACCCAGTACTTC	CASSFRRGETQYF
TRBJ1-4	many	TRBV6-1	NA	TGTGCCTCCCGAGGTCGGACGCCCGGAGAAAAACTGTTTTTT	CASRGRTPGEKLFF
TRBJ2-1	many	TRBV12-3/TRBV12-4	NA	TGTGCCAGCAGTTCGGTCTTCGATGAGCAGTTCTTC	CASSSVFDEQFF
TRBJ2-3	few	TRBV4-1	TRBD2	TGCGCCAGCAGCCAAGATCCTTTCCCTGGCGGGGGGCTTTCAGATACGCAGTATTTT	CASSQDPFPGGGLSDTQYF
TRBJ2-3	many	TRBV20-1	TRBD1	TGCAGTGCTAGTGATGGACAGGGGGACGCAGATACGCAGTATTTT	CSASDGQGDADTQYF
TRBJ2-1	many	TRBV20-1	TRBD2	TGCAGTGCTAGCGGGGGTAGCGGGGGGGCAAGGAATGAGCAGTTCTTC	CSASGGSGGARNEQFF
TRBJ2-7	many	TRBV3-1	TRBD1	TGTGCCAGCAGCCCTTGGGACAGGTCCAACTACGAGCAGTACTTC	CASSPWDRSNYEQYF
TRBJ1-2	NA	TRBV7-2	TRBD1	TGTGCCAGCAGCGCATTCAGGGACAGCATCTATGGCTACACCTTC	CASSAFRDSIYGYTF
TRBJ2-5	few	TRBV10-3	NA	TGTGCCATCAGTGCAGGCATAGGGGGAGAGACCCAGTACTTC	CAISAGIGGETQYF
TRBJ2-7	NA	TRBV5-1	NA	TGCGCCAGCAGCTTTAGTTCGGGCGAGCAGTACTTC	CASSFSSGEQYF
TRBJ2-3	NA	TRBV7-9	NA	TGTGCCAGCAGCTTATTGGACCGAGATACGCAGTATTTT	CASSLLDRDTQYF
TRBJ2-7	NA	TRBV29-1	NA	TGCAGCGTTTTTCAGGGGACCTTCGAGCAGTACTTC	CSVFQGTFEQYF
TRBJ2-3	many	TRBV7-2	TRBD2	TGTGCCAGCAGCTTTAGGGCGGGAGGGCCGCAAGATACGCAGTATTTT	CASSFRAGGPQDTQYF
TRBJ2-7	many	TRBV12-3/TRBV12-4	NA	TGTGCCAGCAGTCGGACTATCTACGAGCAGTACTTC	CASSRTIYEQYF
TRBJ2-5	many	TRBV12-3/TRBV12-4	NA	TGTGCCAGCAGTTTAGGGGGTAGTGAGGAGACCCAGTACTTC	CASSLGGSEETQYF
TRBJ2-5	many	TRBV20-1	TRBD2	TGCAGTGCTGCTAGCGGATCCCAAGAGACCCAGTACTTC	CSAASGSQETQYF
TRBJ2-2	few	TRBV30	TRBD2	TGTGCCTGGAGTGTACCGGGAGGGGTTGGAACCGGGGAGCTGTTTTTT	CAWSVPGGVGTGELFF
TRBJ2-2	few	TRBV20-1	NA	TGCAGTGCTAGAGAGGGTTACGGGGAGCTGTTTTTT	CSAREGYGELFF
TRBJ2-7	NA	TRBV20-1	TRBD2	TGCAGTGCTAGAGATCTACACCGGGCGGGGGATCCCTACGAGCAGTACTTC	CSARDLHRAGDPYEQYF
TRBJ2-7	many	TRBV28	NA	TGCGCCAGCAGCCTGACAGGCGAGCAGTACTTC	CASSLTGEQYF
TRBJ2-2	NA	TRBV28	NA	TGTGCCAGCAGTGTGGCCTCGGGACTTACGACCGGGGAGCTGTTTTTT	CASSVASGLTTGELFF
TRBJ2-7	many	TRBV4-1	NA	TGCGCCAGCAGCCAAGGGCTTGACACGTCCTACGAGCAGTACTTC	CASSQGLDTSYEQYF
TRBJ2-1	few	TRBV7-2	NA	TGTGCCAGCAGCTTCGGAGGCGCTGAGCAGTTCTTC	CASSFGGAEQFF
TRBJ2-7	many	TRBV7-2	NA	TGTGCCAGCAGCCCAGACTACTACGAGCAGTACTTC	CASSPDYYEQYF
TRBJ2-5	few	TRBV7-9	NA	TGTGCCAGCAGCTTAGAGGATGGCAGGGTGTCGCGAGAGACCCAGTACTTC	CASSLEDGRVSRETQYF
TRBJ2-7	NA	TRBV6-5	NA	TGTGCCAGCAGTTTGGACGGTCGCGAGCAGTACTTC	CASSLDGREQYF
TRBJ2-1	NA	TRBV28	TRBD2	TGTGCCAGCAGTTTAGGGCGGGGGGGCCGGTACAATGAGCAGTTCTTC	CASSLGRGGRYNEQFF
TRBJ2-1	many	TRBV27	NA	TGTGCCAGCAGTTTATATACAGGCAGCTCCTACAATGAGCAGTTCTTC	CASSLYTGSSYNEQFF
TRBJ2-7	many	TRBV25-1	TRBD1	TGTGCCAGCAGTGGACCCCCCCGGGACAGGCTCTACGAGCAGTACTTC	CASSGPPRDRLYEQYF
TRBJ2-3	many	TRBV6-2/TRBV6-3	TRBD2	TGTGCCAGCAGTTACGTAGCGGGGGTTGGCACAGATACGCAGTATTTT	CASSYVAGVGTDTQYF
TRBJ2-7	few	TRBV7-9	TRBD2	TGTGCCAGCAGCTCCACATTCAGCGGGAGGAACTCCTACGAGCAGTACTTC	CASSSTFSGRNSYEQYF
TRBJ2-3	few	TRBV7-6	TRBD2	TGTGCCAGCAGCTTACGTACAGCGGGGATTTTGGAAGCGCAGTATTTT	CASSLRTAGILEAQYF
TRBJ2-1	few	TRBV20-1	TRBD2	TGCAGTGCCCCGCCGGGACTAGCGGGGGGGAGGGATGAGCAGTTCTTC	CSAPPGLAGGRDEQFF
TRBJ2-7	NA	TRBV29-1	NA	TGCAGCGTTGAGTTACAGGCCCCCTACGAGCAGTACTTC	CSVELQAPYEQYF
TRBJ2-1	NA	TRBV7-9	NA	TGTGCCAGCAGCTTAGGTTCCGTTAGCCTCACTGAGCAGTTCTTC	CASSLGSVSLTEQFF
TRBJ2-2	NA	TRBV25-1	TRBD2	TGTGCCAGCAGTGAGCAGCCGGCGGGAGCAAACACCGGGGAGCTGTTTTTT	CASSEQPAGANTGELFF
TRBJ2-1	NA	TRBV7-9	NA	TGTGCCAGCAGCCCGATGACAGACCCCTACAGTGAGCAGTTCTTC	CASSPMTDPYSEQFF
TRBJ2-2	many	TRBV5-1	TRBD1	TGCGCCAGCAGCTCGGGACAGGGATCGACCGGGGAGCTGTTTTTT	CASSSGQGSTGELFF
TRBJ2-1	NA	TRBV11-1	TRBD2	TGTGCCAGCAGCTTGCCCGGGACTAGCGGGGATAGCTCCTACAATGAGCAGTTCTTC	CASSLPGTSGDSSYNEQFF
TRBJ2-2	few	TRBV7-6	NA	TGTGCCAGCAGCGGTCAGACAGGCACCGGGGAGCTGTTTTTT	CASSGQTGTGELFF
TRBJ2-4	many	TRBV5-1	TRBD2	TGCGCCAGCAGCAGGGATAGCGGGGGGGCCGGAAACATTCAGTACTTC	CASSRDSGGAGNIQYF
TRBJ2-3	many	TRBV15	TRBD2	TGTGCCACCGGGGGGGTCACAGATACGCAGTATTTT	CATGGVTDTQYF
TRBJ2-1	many	TRBV24-1	TRBD1	TGTGCCACCAGTGACTGGACAGGGAATGAGCAGTTCTTC	CATSDWTGNEQFF
TRBJ2-7	few	TRBV20-1	NA	TGCAGTGCTCAGCCGGGACACACCTACGGGAGTACCTACGAGCAGTACTTC	CSAQPGHTYGSTYEQYF
TRBJ1-2	NA	TRBV20-1	TRBD1	TGCAGTGCTAGAACAGGGGGAGGTGGCTACACCTTC	CSARTGGGGYTF
TRBJ2-7	NA	TRBV5-1	TRBD1	TGCGCCAGCAGCCTGGGACAGGGAGGAGCCTACGAGCAGTACTTC	CASSLGQGGAYEQYF
TRBJ2-3	NA	TRBV18	NA	TGTGCCAGCTCACCACCGAGCAGGGGAAACACAGATACGCAGTATTTT	CASSPPSRGNTDTQYF
TRBJ2-6	few	TRBV9	TRBD2	TGTGCCAGCAGCGTACTGCCCAGCGGGGGGAGCTCTGGGGCCAACGTCCTGACTTTC	CASSVLPSGGSSGANVLTF
TRBJ2-5	NA	TRBV3-1	NA	TGTGCCAGCAGCCCCAGAGGCAGGGGCGGTGTGGGGACCCAGTACTTC	CASSPRGRGGVGTQYF
TRBJ1-2	many	TRBV12-3/TRBV12-4	NA	TGTGCCAGCAGTTTGTTCCGGGACACCCTCTATGGCTACACCTTC	CASSLFRDTLYGYTF
TRBJ1-1	many	TRBV12-3/TRBV12-4	NA	TGTGCCAGCACCCTAAACGGGAACACTGAAGCTTTCTTT	CASTLNGNTEAFF
TRBJ2-1	many	TRBV24-1	TRBD2	TGTGCCACCAGTAGGCGGGGGGCCAGGAATGAGCAGTTCTTC	CATSRRGARNEQFF
TRBJ2-7	NA	TRBV20-1	TRBD1	TGCAGTGCTAGCCCTACAACAACGGGACAGTGGATCTACGAGCAGTACTTC	CSASPTTTGQWIYEQYF
TRBJ1-1	many	TRBV18	NA	TGTGCCAGCTCACCCGACAGGTTGAACACTGAAGCTTTCTTT	CASSPDRLNTEAFF
TRBJ2-2	many	TRBV7-9	TRBD2	TGTGCCAGCAGCGTTATCACTAGCGGGGGCACCGGGGAGCTGTTTTTT	CASSVITSGGTGELFF
TRBJ2-7	few	TRBV6-1	NA	TGTGCCAGCAGAACCCTTAAGGGGAGCCACGAGCAGTACTTC	CASRTLKGSHEQYF
TRBJ2-1	few	TRBV20-1	NA	TGCAGTGCTAGAGTAAGAGGTCACGCTTACAATGAGCAGTTCTTC	CSARVRGHAYNEQFF
TRBJ2-3	NA	TRBV12-5	NA	TGTGCTAGTGGTTTGTCGGGAGATAGGGATACGCAGTATTTT	CASGLSGDRDTQYF